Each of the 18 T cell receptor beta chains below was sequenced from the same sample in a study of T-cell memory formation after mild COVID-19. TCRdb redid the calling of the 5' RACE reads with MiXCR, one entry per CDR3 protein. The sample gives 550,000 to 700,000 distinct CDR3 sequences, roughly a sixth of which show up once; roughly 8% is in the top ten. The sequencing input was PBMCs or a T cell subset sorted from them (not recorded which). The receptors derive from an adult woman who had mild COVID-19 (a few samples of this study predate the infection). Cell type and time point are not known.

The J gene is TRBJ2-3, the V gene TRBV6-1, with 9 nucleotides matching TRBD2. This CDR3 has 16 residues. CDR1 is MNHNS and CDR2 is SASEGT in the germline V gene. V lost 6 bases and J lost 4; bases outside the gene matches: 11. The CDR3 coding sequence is TGTGCCAGCAGATACCGGACTAGCGTTGGGTCAGATACGCAGTATTTT. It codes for CASRYRTSVGSDTQYF.

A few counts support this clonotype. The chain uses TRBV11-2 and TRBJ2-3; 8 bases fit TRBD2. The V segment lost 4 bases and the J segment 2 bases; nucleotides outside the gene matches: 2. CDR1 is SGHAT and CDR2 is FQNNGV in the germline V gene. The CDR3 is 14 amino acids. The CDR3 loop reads CASSYGGDTDTQYF. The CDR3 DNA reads TGTGCCAGCAGCTACGGGGGGGACACAGATACGCAGTATTTT.

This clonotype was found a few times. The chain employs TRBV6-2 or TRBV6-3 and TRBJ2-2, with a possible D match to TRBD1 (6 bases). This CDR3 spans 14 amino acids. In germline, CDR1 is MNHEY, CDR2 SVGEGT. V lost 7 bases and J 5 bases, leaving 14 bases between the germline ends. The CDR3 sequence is CASNLLQGTGELFF. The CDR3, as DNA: TGTGCCAGCAACCTGCTACAGGGTACCGGGGAGCTGTTTTTT.

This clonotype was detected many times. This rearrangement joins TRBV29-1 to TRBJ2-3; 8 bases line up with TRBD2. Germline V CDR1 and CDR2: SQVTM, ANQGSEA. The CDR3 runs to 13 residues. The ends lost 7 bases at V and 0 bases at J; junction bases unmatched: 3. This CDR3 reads CSALAGSTDTQYF. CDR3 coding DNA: TGCAGCGCCTTAGCGGGGAGCACAGATACGCAGTATTTT.

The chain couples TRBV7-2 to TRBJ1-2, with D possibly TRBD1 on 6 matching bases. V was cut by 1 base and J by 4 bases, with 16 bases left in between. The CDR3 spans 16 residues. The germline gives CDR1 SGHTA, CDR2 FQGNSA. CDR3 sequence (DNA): TGTGCCAGCAGCTTAGGAGGTGGGGGCCTCATCTATGGCTACACCTTC. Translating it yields CASSLGGGGLIYGYTF.

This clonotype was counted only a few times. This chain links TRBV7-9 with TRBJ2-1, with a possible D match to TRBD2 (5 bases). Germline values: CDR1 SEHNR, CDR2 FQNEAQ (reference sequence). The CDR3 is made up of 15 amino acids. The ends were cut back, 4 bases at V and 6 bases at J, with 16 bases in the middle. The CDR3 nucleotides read TGTGCCAGCAGCTCCCCGGGGTTTGGTGGCAATGAGCAGTTCTTC. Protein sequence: CASSSPGFGGNEQFF.

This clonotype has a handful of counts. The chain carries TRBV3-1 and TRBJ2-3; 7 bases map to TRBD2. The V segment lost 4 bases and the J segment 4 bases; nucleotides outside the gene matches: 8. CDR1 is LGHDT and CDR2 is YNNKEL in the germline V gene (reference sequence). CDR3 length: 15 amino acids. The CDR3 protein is CASSPWRENSDTQYF. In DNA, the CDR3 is TGTGCCAGCAGCCCCTGGCGGGAGAACTCAGATACGCAGTATTTT.

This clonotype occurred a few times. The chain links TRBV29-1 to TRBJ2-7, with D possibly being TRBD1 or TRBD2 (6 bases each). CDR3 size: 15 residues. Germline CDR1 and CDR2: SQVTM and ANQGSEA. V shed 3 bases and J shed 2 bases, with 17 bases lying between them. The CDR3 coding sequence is TGCAGCGTTGATTTGTGGGGGGCCCTCCCCTACGAGCAGTACTTC. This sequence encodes CSVDLWGALPYEQYF.

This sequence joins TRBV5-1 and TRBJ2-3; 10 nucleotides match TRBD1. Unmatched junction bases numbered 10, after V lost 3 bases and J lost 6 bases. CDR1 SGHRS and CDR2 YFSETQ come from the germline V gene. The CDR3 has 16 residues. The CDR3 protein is CASSSEGQGPLDTQYF. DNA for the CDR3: TGCGCCAGCAGCTCTGAGGGACAGGGGCCGCTGGATACGCAGTATTTT.

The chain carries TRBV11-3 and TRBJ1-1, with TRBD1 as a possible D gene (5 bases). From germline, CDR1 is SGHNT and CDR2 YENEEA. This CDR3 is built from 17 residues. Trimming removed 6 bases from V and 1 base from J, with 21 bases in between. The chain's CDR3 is CASSWKVRGRENTEAFF. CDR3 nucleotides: TGTGCCAGCAGTTGGAAGGTACGGGGACGGGAGAACACTGAAGCTTTCTTT. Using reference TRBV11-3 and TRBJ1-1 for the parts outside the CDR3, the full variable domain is EAGVVQSPRYKIIEKKQPVAFWCNPISGHNTLYWYLQNLGQGPELLIRYENEEAVDDSQLPKDRFSAERLKGVDSTLKIQPAELGDSAVYLCASSWKVRGRENTEAFFGQGTRLTVV.

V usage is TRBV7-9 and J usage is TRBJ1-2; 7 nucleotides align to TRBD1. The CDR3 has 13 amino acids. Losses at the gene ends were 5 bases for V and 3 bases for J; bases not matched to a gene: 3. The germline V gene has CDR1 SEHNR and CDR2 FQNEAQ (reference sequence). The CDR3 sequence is CASSAGQYYGYTF. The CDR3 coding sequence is TGTGCCAGCAGCGCGGGACAGTACTATGGCTACACCTTC.

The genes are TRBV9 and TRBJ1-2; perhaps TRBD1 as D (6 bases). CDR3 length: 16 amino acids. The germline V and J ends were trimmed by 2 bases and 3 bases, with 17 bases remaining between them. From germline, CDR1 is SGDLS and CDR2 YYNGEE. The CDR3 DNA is TGTGCCAGCAGCGTTAATTTACAGGGAACTTACTATGGCTACACCTTC. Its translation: CASSVNLQGTYYGYTF.

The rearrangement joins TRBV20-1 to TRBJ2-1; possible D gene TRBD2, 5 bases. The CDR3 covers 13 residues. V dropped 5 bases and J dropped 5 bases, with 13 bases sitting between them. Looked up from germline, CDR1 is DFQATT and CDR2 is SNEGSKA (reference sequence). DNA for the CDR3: TGCAGTGCTGGCCGGACTGCAGACAATGAGCAGTTCTTC. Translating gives CSAGRTADNEQFF.

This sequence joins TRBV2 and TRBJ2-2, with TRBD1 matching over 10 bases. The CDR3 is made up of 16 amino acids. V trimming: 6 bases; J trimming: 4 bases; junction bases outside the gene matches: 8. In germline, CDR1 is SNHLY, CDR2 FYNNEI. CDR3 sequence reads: CASRKTGQGPTGELFF. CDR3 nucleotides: TGTGCCAGCAGGAAAACGGGACAGGGGCCCACCGGGGAGCTGTTTTTT. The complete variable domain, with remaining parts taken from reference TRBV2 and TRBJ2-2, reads EPEVTQTPSHQVTQMGQEVILRCVPISNHLYFYWYRQILGQKVEFLVSFYNNEISEKSEIFDDQFSVERPDGSNFTLKIRSTKLEDSAMYFCASRKTGQGPTGELFFGEGSRLTVL.

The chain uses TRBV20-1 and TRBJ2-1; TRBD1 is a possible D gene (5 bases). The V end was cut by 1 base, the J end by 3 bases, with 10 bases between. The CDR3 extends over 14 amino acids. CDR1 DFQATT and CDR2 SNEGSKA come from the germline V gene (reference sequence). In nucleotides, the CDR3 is TGCAGTGCTAGAGGGGCACAGGACTACAATGAGCAGTTCTTC. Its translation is CSARGAQDYNEQFF.

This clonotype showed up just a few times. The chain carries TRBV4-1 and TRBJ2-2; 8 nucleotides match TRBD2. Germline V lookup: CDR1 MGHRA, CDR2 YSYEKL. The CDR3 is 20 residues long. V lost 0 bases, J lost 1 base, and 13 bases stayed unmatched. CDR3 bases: TGCGCCAGCAGCCAAGAACCCCCCTGGGAGCGGGGGAGGAACACCGGGGAGCTGTTTTTT. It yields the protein CASSQEPPWERGRNTGELFF.

The CDR3 spells CASSRLAAEAQYF. The CDR3 region has the DNA TGTGCCAGCAGTCGACTAGCGGCCGAGGCCCAGTACTTC. The rearrangement joins TRBV2 to TRBJ2-5; 9 bases are a match to TRBD2. The CDR3 spans 13 residues. Germline CDR1 is SNHLY and CDR2 is FYNNEI. Germline trimming cut 5 bases from V and 9 bases from J; bases unmatched to any gene: 7.

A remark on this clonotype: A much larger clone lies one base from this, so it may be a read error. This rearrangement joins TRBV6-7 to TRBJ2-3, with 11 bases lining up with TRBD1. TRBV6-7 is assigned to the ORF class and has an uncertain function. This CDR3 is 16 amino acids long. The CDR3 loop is CASSDSGTGGTDTQYF. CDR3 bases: TGTGCCAGCAGTGACTCCGGGACAGGGGGAACAGATACGCAGTATTTT.